A single sample is the source of the 30 T cell receptor beta chains below, sequenced in a study of blood T cell repertoires in COVID-19. Generated by immunoSEQ multiplex PCR, the TCRdb table keeps only in-frame clones and is missing some. The repertoire holds about half a million clones, with roughly 89% as singletons. The sequencing input was peripheral blood. The receptor set was obtained from a man between 18 and 35 years old with COVID-19, enrolled during active disease.

This rearrangement joins TRBV6-5 to TRBJ1-2, with TRBD1 matching over 8 bases. Germline V CDR1 and CDR2: MNHEY, SVGAGI. The CDR3 has 15 residues. Germline trimming cut 5 bases from V and 4 bases from J; bases unmatched to any gene: 9. The CDR3 is CASSNRQGTGYGYTF. DNA for the CDR3: TGTGCCAGCAGTAACCGACAGGGGACGGGCTATGGCTACACCTTC.

The chain carries TRBV11-3 and TRBJ2-6; TRBD1 agrees at 7 bases. Per the germline V gene, CDR1 is SGHNT and CDR2 is YENEEA. Germline trimming cut 0 bases from V and 4 bases from J; bases unmatched to any gene: 12. The CDR3 runs to 19 residues. CDR3 sequence (DNA): TGTGCCAGCAGCTTAGAAGGGTGGAGACAGGGTACCGGGGCCAACGTCCTGACTTTC. Its protein product is CASSLEGWRQGTGANVLTF. Full variable domain (outside the CDR3, taken from reference TRBV11-3 and TRBJ2-6): EAGVVQSPRYKIIEKKQPVAFWCNPISGHNTLYWYLQNLGQGPELLIRYENEEAVDDSQLPKDRFSAERLKGVDSTLKIQPAELGDSAVYLCASSLEGWRQGTGANVLTFGAGSRLTVL.

The chain employs TRBV18 and TRBJ2-7, with TRBD2 matching 8 bases. J lost 1 base, V lost 2 bases, and 4 bases had no gene match. The germline gives CDR1 KGHSH, CDR2 LQKENI. The CDR3 extends over 15 amino acids. The DNA for the CDR3 is TGTGCCAGCTCACCAGGGACTAGTAGATCCTACGAGCAGTACTTC. Residues: CASSPGTSRSYEQYF.

The CDR3 here is CSVDGTSGGADTQYF. The CDR3 DNA sequence: TGCAGCGTTGATGGGACTAGCGGGGGGGCAGATACGCAGTATTTT. V usage is TRBV29-1 and J usage is TRBJ2-3; 16 bases agree with TRBD2. J lost 4 bases, V lost 3 bases, and 1 base had no gene match. This CDR3 has 15 residues. The V gene's germline CDR1 is SQVTM and CDR2 ANQGSEA.

V is TRBV3-1 (or the pseudogene TRBV3-2) and J is TRBJ2-5; TRBD1 agrees at 7 bases. CDR3 length equals 13 residues. From germline, CDR1 is LGHDT and CDR2 YNNKEL (reference sequence). V was pared by 8 bases and J by 2 bases, with 5 bases of the junction left unmatched. DNA for the CDR3: TGTGCCAGCGTTGACAGGGATCAAGAGACCCAGTACTTC. It specifies CASVDRDQETQYF.

This rearrangement joins TRBV6-6 to TRBJ2-3; 8 bases are shared with TRBD2. CDR3 length: 16 amino acids. V gave up 6 bases and J gave up 1 base; unmatched junction bases: 9. In germline, CDR1 is MNHNY, CDR2 SVGAGI (reference sequence). CDR3: CASSSRTSRGTDTQYF. CDR3 coding DNA: TGTGCCAGCAGCTCCAGGACTAGCCGCGGCACAGATACGCAGTATTTT.

The chain joins TRBV11-3 to TRBJ2-2, with 7 bases matching TRBD2. The CDR3 is 16 residues long. CDR1 and CDR2 (germline): SGHNT, YENEEA. V gave up 1 base and J gave up 7 bases; unmatched junction bases: 9. CDR3 loop: CASSLGAGNGIGELFF. CDR3 nucleotides: TGTGCCAGCAGCTTAGGAGCGGGAAATGGGATCGGGGAGCTGTTTTTT.

The genes are TRBV19 and TRBJ2-7, with D possibly being TRBD1 (6 bases). The V and J ends lost 1 base and 0 bases respectively, with 10 bases between them. Germline assignment: CDR1 LNHDA and CDR2 SQIVND (reference sequence). This CDR3 has 15 residues. This CDR3 reads CASSIATGPSYEQYF. The CDR3 region has the DNA TGTGCCAGTAGTATAGCCACAGGGCCCTCCTACGAGCAGTACTTC.

V and J are TRBV24-1 and TRBJ2-2, with 7 positions matching TRBD2. J was trimmed by 6 bases and V by 7 bases; bases with no gene match: 13. CDR3 length: 16 amino acids. CDR1 and CDR2 from the germline V gene are KGHDR and SFDVKD. The DNA of the CDR3 is TGTGCCACCAGGGTTAAACGGGAGGCTGAACCCGGGGAGCTGTTTTTT. Translation: CATRVKREAEPGELFF.

This clone has a handful of counts. The genes are TRBV19 and TRBJ1-6, with 10 positions matching TRBD1. The germline gives CDR1 LNHDA, CDR2 SQIVND (reference sequence). This CDR3 contains 20 residues. The V segment lost 2 bases and the J segment 1 base; nucleotides outside the gene matches: 11. CDR3 region: CASSIMPGTGEGSYNSPLHF. The DNA for the CDR3 is TGTGCCAGTAGTATAATGCCCGGGACAGGGGAAGGTTCCTATAATTCACCCCTCCACTTT.

V is TRBV18 and J is TRBJ2-1; no clear D. The germline V and J ends were trimmed by 2 bases and 10 bases, with 12 bases remaining between them. Germline CDR1 reads KGHSH; CDR2 reads LQKENI. This CDR3 has 13 amino acids. The CDR3 DNA sequence: TGTGCCAGCTCACCAGAGCGATTCAGCGAGCAGTTCTTC. Protein: CASSPERFSEQFF.

The chain combines TRBV3-1 (or the pseudogene TRBV3-2) with TRBJ2-1, with D possibly matching TRBD2 (6 bases). Germline loops: CDR1 LGHDT, CDR2 YNNKEL (reference sequence). The V and J ends lost 6 bases and 5 bases respectively, with 14 bases between them. The CDR3 covers 14 residues. CDR3 residues: CASRVMEGNNEQFF. CDR3 DNA: TGTGCCAGCAGGGTCATGGAGGGGAACAATGAGCAGTTCTTC.

In its sample, this clone was seen a few times. The chain combines TRBV12-3 or TRBV12-4 with TRBJ1-1; D is uncertain. V was shortened by 6 bases and J by 0 bases, with 5 bases between the two germline ends. The CDR3 contains 12 residues. Here the CDR3 reads CASRFMNTEAFF. The DNA for the CDR3 is TGTGCCAGCAGGTTCATGAACACTGAAGCTTTCTTT.

This chain uses TRBV2 with TRBJ2-7; D gene ambiguous. The CDR3 consists of 13 residues. Trimming cost V 6 bases and J 4 bases, with 13 bases left between them. Looked up from germline, CDR1 is SNHLY and CDR2 is FYNNEI. CDR3 nucleotides: TGTGCCAGCAGAGAGCAGGTGATATACGAGCAGTACTTC. Translating gives CASREQVIYEQYF.

For this clone: The germline gene is not matched at one end of the junction; a read error may be the cause. The chain joins TRBV7-7 to TRBJ2-2; tentative D call: TRBD2 (5 bases). Germline V gene data show CDR1 as SSHAT and CDR2 as FNYEAQ (reference sequence). CDR3 length equals 15 residues. Written as DNA, the CDR3 is TGTGCTAGCAGCCCAACTGGCGGGTTCACCGGGGAGCTGTTTTTT. This encodes CASSPTGGFTGELFF.

V is TRBV10-2 and J is TRBJ2-5, with D maybe TRBD2 (5 bases). The CDR3 is 14 residues long. Trimming left V 0 bases short and J 4 bases short, with 9 bases between. Looked up from germline, CDR1 is WSHSY and CDR2 is SAAADI. The CDR3 DNA follows: TGCGCCAGCAGTGAGTCCGGGGTCCGAGAGACCCAGTACTTC. Its protein is CASSESGVRETQYF.

V and J are TRBV5-8 and TRBJ2-6; TRBD1 might be the D (7 bases). Germline-derived CDR1 and CDR2 are SGHTS and YDEGEE. The ends were cut back, 0 bases at V and 0 bases at J, with 10 bases in the middle. The CDR3 is 17 residues long. Here the CDR3 reads CASSLGQGGSGANVLTF. As DNA, the CDR3 is TGTGCCAGCAGCTTGGGACAGGGAGGCTCTGGGGCCAACGTCCTGACTTTC.

CDR3 sequence: CASSPGTGGGKLFF. The CDR3, as DNA: TGTGCCAGCAGTCCCGGGACAGGGGGCGGGAAACTGTTTTTT. The chain is built from TRBV13 and TRBJ1-4, with 12 bases fitting TRBD1. Germline V lookup: CDR1 PRHDT, CDR2 FYEKMQ (reference sequence). This CDR3 comprises 14 residues. V dropped 6 bases and J dropped 11; count of bases not matched to a gene: 7.

The table lists this clone with a count of one. The chain couples TRBV2 to TRBJ1-6, with D unclear. With 6 bases removed from V and 7 bases from J, the gap between germline ends came to 10 bases. The germline V gene encodes CDR1 SNHLY and CDR2 FYNNEI. There are 13 residues in the CDR3. CDR3 amino acids: CASRPGENSPLHF. Here the CDR3 DNA reads TGTGCCAGCAGGCCGGGAGAAAATTCACCCCTCCACTTT.

The V and J genes are TRBV19 and TRBJ1-1; D gene ambiguous. The CDR3 runs 15 residues. The V and J ends lost 6 bases and 0 bases respectively, with 14 bases between them. The germline V gene has CDR1 LNHDA and CDR2 SQIVND (reference sequence). The DNA of the CDR3 is TGTGCCAGTAGGGTCCAGGCGGGAATGAACACTGAAGCTTTCTTT. Translating gives CASRVQAGMNTEAFF.

This chain uses TRBV7-3 with TRBJ2-1; 9 bases are shared with TRBD1. Germline CDR1 SGHTA, CDR2 FQGTGA. Trimming at V came to 1 base and at J to 7 bases, leaving 8 bases not matched to a gene. CDR3 length: 16 amino acids. The CDR3 bases are TGTGCCAGCAGCTTAAAGACCGGGACAGGGAGGAATGAGCAGTTCTTC. This gives the protein CASSLKTGTGRNEQFF.

V is TRBV5-1 and J is TRBJ2-5, with a tentative D call TRBD2 (6 bases). The germline gives CDR1 SGHRS, CDR2 YFSETQ. V lost 4 bases and J lost 7, with 17 bases in between. The CDR3 is 14 residues long. The chain's CDR3 is CASSPRDFRGTQYF. CDR3 bases: TGCGCCAGCAGCCCCCGGGACTTTCGTGGGACCCAGTACTTC.

The rearrangement links TRBV2 to TRBJ1-5; a possible D gene is TRBD1 (5 bases). Germline loops: CDR1 SNHLY, CDR2 FYNNEI. V shed 1 base and J shed 2 bases, with 9 bases lying between them. This CDR3 region has 15 residues. The CDR3, as DNA: TGTGCCAGCAGTGAAGTGGACAACGGCAATCAGCCCCAGCATTTT. It encodes CASSEVDNGNQPQHF.

This chain links TRBV7-9 with TRBJ2-1, with 13 bases that match TRBD2. The CDR3 has 17 amino acids. V lost 0 bases, J lost 2 bases, and 1 base stayed unmatched. CDR1 and CDR2 (germline): SEHNR, FQNEAQ (reference sequence). CDR3 sequence (DNA): TGTGCCAGCAGCTTAGCGGGGACTAGCGGGGCCTACAATGAGCAGTTCTTC. Protein product: CASSLAGTSGAYNEQFF. The full variable domain, in which reference TRBV7-9 and TRBJ2-1 provide the parts outside the CDR3, is DTGVSQNPRHKITKRGQNVTFRCDPISEHNRLYWYRQTLGQGPEFLTYFQNEAQLEKSRLLSDRFSAERPKGSFSTLEIQRTEQGDSAMYLCASSLAGTSGAYNEQFFGPGTRLTVL.

This chain links TRBV19 with TRBJ1-2; no reliable D call. Germline CDR1 LNHDA, CDR2 SQIVND (reference sequence). This CDR3 is built from 11 residues. Trimming cost V 11 bases and J 4 bases, with 11 bases left between them. CDR3 region: CASLHFYGYTF. CDR3 bases: TGTGCCTCCCTGCACTTCTATGGCTACACCTTC.

This rearrangement joins TRBV5-1 to TRBJ2-6, with a tentative D call TRBD1 (6 bases). The length of the CDR3 is 18 residues. Trimming pared 6 bases from V and 0 bases from J, leaving 19 bases between. Germline V gene data show CDR1 as SGHRS and CDR2 as YFSETQ. The CDR3 loop reads CASTGDTPRASGANVLTF. DNA for the CDR3: TGCGCCAGCACAGGGGATACCCCCAGAGCCTCTGGGGCCAACGTCCTGACTTTC.

The chain joins TRBV12-3 or TRBV12-4 to TRBJ2-1; 8 bases are a match to TRBD2. V lost 10 bases and J lost 4; bases outside the gene matches: 6. CDR3 length: 13 residues. Here the CDR3 reads CATSAGAYNEQFF. DNA of the CDR3: TGTGCCACCTCAGCGGGAGCATACAATGAGCAGTTCTTC.

The chain employs TRBV11-3 and TRBJ2-2; 10 bases are a match to TRBD1. From germline, CDR1 is SGHNT and CDR2 YENEEA. J was trimmed by 6 bases and V by 1 base; bases with no gene match: 8. This CDR3 contains 17 residues. The CDR3 DNA is TGTGCCAGCAGCTTAGGACGAGGGACAGGGGATCCCGGGGAGCTGTTTTTT. Protein sequence: CASSLGRGTGDPGELFF.

V gene TRBV2 combines with J gene TRBJ2-1; TRBD2 agrees at 11 bases. Per germline, CDR1 SNHLY and CDR2 FYNNEI. Trimming took 4 bases from V and 2 from J; bases not matched to a gene: 1. This CDR3 comprises 15 residues. CDR3 residues: CASSVAGGPYNEQFF. The CDR3 DNA reads TGTGCCAGCAGTGTAGCGGGAGGGCCCTACAATGAGCAGTTCTTC.

The J gene is TRBJ2-1, the V gene TRBV30; 7 bases map to TRBD2. Germline V gene data show CDR1 as GTSNPN and CDR2 as SVGIG (reference sequence). This CDR3 has 15 amino acids. The V gene end was trimmed by 1 base and the J gene end by 8 bases; junction bases not matched to a gene: 11. DNA of the CDR3: TGTGCCTGGAGTGCCGCCGGGAGGTTGAGGGATGAGCAGTTCTTC. Its translation: CAWSAAGRLRDEQFF.